This is a list of T cell receptor beta chains from one sample in a study of identifying expanded T cells in peripheral blood. Clones were read by immunoSEQ multiplex PCR, and TCRdb kept only the in-frame ones, dropping some. The sample comprises roughly 130,000 clones, 75% to 90% of which are singletons, and 7.5% to 8.5% rests with the top ten. The sample was blood. The receptor set was obtained from a person aged 18 to 70 in good health. CDR3s include the opening cysteine and the closing phenylalanine or tryptophan. D genes are given only for firm matches. Where a row states a size, it is once, few, many or the class of an expanded clone; other rows omit it.

DNA: TGTGCCAGCAGTCGGGAGCTAGCGGGAGTGAATGAGCAGTTCTTC
CDR3: CASSRELAGVNEQFF
V: TRBV7-9
D: TRBD2
size: .
J: TRBJ2-1

DNA: TGTGCCAGCAGCGCGAGAGCGTCAGAGACCCAGTACTTC
CDR3: CASSARASETQYF
V: TRBV7-3
D: .
size: .
J: TRBJ2-5

DNA: TGTGCCAGTAGTATCCCAGGGAGAACCTACGAGCAGTACTTC
CDR3: CASSIPGRTYEQYF
V: TRBV19
D: .
size: .
J: TRBJ2-7

DNA: TGTGCCAGCAGTGAGAGGACCGTGGGGACCCAGTACTTC
CDR3: CASSERTVGTQYF
V: TRBV25-1
D: .
size: few
J: TRBJ2-5

DNA: TGTGCCACCAGCAGAGTGCGGACAGGGGATTCACCCCTCCACTTT
CDR3: CATSRVRTGDSPLHF
V: TRBV15
D: TRBD1
size: .
J: TRBJ1-6

DNA: TGTGCCAGCAGGGGACTAGGGACAGGGGACAATGAGCAGTTCTTC
CDR3: CASRGLGTGDNEQFF
V: TRBV27
D: TRBD1
size: few
J: TRBJ2-1

DNA: TGCGCCAGCAGCTTGGTCCCGGACCTCACTGAAGCTTTCTTT
CDR3: CASSLVPDLTEAFF
V: TRBV5-1
D: .
size: .
J: TRBJ1-1

DNA: TGTGCCATCAGTGAGTCGGCCCGCGCTGAGCAGTACTTC
CDR3: CAISESARAEQYF
V: TRBV10-3
D: .
size: .
J: TRBJ2-7

DNA: TGTGCCAGCAGTTCAACCGGGACCGGGTTCTTC
CDR3: CASSSTGTGFF
V: TRBV6-1
D: .
size: few
J: TRBJ2-1

DNA: TGTGCCAGCAGTGCGCGGTCGGAGGCTGAGCAGTTCTTC
CDR3: CASSARSEAEQFF
V: TRBV6-1
D: .
size: .
J: TRBJ2-1

DNA: TGTGCCAGCATGGCCCGGACGAGCGGGAGGAGCGGTGAGCAGTTCTTC
CDR3: CASMARTSGRSGEQFF
V: TRBV2
D: TRBD2
size: .
J: TRBJ2-1

DNA: TGTGCCAGCAGGGAAGAAGAGTACGAGCAGTACTTC
CDR3: CASREEEYEQYF
V: TRBV28
D: .
size: .
J: TRBJ2-7

DNA: TGTGCCAGCAGCCCGGACCCCGCCTACGAGCAGTACTTC
CDR3: CASSPDPAYEQYF
V: TRBV9
D: .
size: .
J: TRBJ2-7

DNA: TGTGCCACCAAATTGGGAGCGAACACTGAAGCTTTCTTT
CDR3: CATKLGANTEAFF
V: TRBV18
D: .
size: .
J: TRBJ1-1

DNA: TGTGCCAGCAGCGTGGAAGCGGGGATCGGCACAGATACGCAGTATTTT
CDR3: CASSVEAGIGTDTQYF
V: TRBV9
D: TRBD2
size: .
J: TRBJ2-3

DNA: TGTGCCAGCAGCGGCAGATTGAACACTGAAGCTTTCTTT
CDR3: CASSGRLNTEAFF
V: TRBV21-1
D: .
size: .
J: TRBJ1-1

DNA: TGCGCCAGCAGCCAGCGGACACTCTCCTACAATGAGCAGTTCTTC
CDR3: CASSQRTLSYNEQFF
V: TRBV5-1
D: .
size: .
J: TRBJ2-1